This record concerns one T cell receptor (beta chain) sequence. The method was immunoSEQ multiplex PCR; TCRdb's version includes in-frame clones alone and lacks a portion of them. Of fewer than 100,000 clones in the sample, 95% to 98% were seen once. The data were obtained in a study of technical replicates of blood from several donors. Germline V gives CDR1 SGHAT, CDR2 FQNNGV. This CDR3 comprises 14 residues. V shed 4 bases, J shed 2 bases, and the junction held 1 base outside the gene matches. The sequence came from a human donor in good health. Source material: T cells isolated from PBMCs. This chain uses TRBV11-2 with TRBJ2-3, with 9 nucleotides matching TRBD1. The DNA of the CDR3 is TGTGCCAGCAGCTGGGACAGGGACACAGATACGCAGTATTTT. Translating it yields CASSWDRDTDTQYF.